This section outlines one TCR beta chain sequence together with its context. This specimen belongs to a study of T cell repertoires in cytomegalovirus infection. TCRdb called the reads again in MiXCR, with one record for every CDR3 protein. The repertoire has around 530,000 distinct CDR3 sequences, about a quarter of them found once; the top ten carry roughly 13%. This TCR was recovered from a human donor in good health (CMV status not recorded). Some clones in this sample may be carry-over from other donors' samples. Material for sequencing was PBMCs.

CDR3 in DNA: TGCGCCAGCAGCCGAACTAGACACGAAAACTCCTACAATGAGCAGTTCTTC. Translated, it gives CASSRTRHENSYNEQFF. This chain links TRBV5-1 with TRBJ2-1, with D tentatively TRBD2 (5 bases). The V end was cut by 4 bases, the J end by 0 bases, with 17 bases between. CDR1 is SGHRS and CDR2 is YFSETQ in the germline V gene. The CDR3 is 17 residues long.